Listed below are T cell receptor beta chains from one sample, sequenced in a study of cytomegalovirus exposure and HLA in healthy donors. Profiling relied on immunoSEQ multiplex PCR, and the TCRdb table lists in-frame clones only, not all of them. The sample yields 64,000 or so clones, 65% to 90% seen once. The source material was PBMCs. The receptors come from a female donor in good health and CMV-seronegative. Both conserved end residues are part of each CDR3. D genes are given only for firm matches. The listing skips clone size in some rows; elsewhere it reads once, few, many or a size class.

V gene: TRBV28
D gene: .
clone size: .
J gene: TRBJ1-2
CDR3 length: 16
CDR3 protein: CASSLTGMFGLSGYTF

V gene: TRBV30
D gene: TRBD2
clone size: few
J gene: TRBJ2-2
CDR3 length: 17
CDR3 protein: CAWSRRTSGRATGELFF

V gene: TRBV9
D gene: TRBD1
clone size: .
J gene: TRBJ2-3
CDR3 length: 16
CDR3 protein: CASSVVGTDNTDTQYF

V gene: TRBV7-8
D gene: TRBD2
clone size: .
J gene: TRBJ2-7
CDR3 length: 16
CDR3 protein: CASSSDLLAGSYEQYF

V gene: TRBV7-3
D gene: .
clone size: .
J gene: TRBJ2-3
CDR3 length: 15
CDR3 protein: CASSFSGASTDTQYF

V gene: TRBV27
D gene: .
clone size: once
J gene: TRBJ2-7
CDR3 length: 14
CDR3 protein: CASSLLGRSNEQYF

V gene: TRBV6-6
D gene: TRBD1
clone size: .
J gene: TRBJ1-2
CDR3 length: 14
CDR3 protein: CATPPVGQGHGYTF

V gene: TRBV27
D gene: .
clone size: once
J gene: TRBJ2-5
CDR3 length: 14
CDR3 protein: CASSSLGVGEAQYF

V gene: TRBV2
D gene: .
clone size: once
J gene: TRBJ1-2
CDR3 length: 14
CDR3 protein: CASSEVTDPYGYTF

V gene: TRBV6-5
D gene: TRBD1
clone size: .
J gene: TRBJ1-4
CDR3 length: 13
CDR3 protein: CASRTGPNEKLFF

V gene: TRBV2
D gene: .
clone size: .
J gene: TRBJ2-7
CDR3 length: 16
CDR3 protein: CASSERTPKKVYEQYF

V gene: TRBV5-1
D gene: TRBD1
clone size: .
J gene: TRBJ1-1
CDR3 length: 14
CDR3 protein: CASSPDRGSTEAFF

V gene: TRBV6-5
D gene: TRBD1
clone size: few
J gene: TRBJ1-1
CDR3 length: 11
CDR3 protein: CASLDRVEAFF

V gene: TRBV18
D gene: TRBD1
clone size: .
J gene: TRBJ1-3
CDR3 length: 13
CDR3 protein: CASSTGAGNTIYF

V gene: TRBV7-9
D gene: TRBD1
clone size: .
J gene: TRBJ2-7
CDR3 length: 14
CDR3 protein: CASSPGQRIYEQYF

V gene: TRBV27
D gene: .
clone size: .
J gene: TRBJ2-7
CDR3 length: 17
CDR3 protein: CASSALRSSAEPYEQYF

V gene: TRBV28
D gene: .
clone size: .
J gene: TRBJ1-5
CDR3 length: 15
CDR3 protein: CASSLYTGSSEPQHF

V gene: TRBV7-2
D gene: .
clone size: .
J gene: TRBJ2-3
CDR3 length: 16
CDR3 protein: CASSFAAVPDTDTQYF

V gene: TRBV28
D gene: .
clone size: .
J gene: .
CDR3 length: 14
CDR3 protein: CASSWQGGAYEQYF

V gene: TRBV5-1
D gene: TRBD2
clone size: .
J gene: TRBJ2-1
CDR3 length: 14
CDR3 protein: CASSAATSVNEQFF

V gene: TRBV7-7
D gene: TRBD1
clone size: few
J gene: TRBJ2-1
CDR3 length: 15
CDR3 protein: CASSYGTGNNNEQFF

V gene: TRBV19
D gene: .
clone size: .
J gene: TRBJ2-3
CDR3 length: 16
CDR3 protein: CASSTYSSRSTDTQYF

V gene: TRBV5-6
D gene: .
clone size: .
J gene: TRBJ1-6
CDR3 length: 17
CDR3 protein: CASSLWGAGQKNSPLHF

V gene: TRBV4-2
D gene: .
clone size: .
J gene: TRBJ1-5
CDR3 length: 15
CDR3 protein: CASSPGGSSNQPQHF

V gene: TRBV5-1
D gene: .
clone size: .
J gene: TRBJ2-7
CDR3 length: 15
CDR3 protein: CASSLGSSTEYEQYF

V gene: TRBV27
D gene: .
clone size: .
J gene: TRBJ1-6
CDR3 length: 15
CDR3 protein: CASSLYEGINSPLHF

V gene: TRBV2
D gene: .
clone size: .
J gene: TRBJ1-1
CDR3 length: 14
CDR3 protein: CAILVAESSTEAFF